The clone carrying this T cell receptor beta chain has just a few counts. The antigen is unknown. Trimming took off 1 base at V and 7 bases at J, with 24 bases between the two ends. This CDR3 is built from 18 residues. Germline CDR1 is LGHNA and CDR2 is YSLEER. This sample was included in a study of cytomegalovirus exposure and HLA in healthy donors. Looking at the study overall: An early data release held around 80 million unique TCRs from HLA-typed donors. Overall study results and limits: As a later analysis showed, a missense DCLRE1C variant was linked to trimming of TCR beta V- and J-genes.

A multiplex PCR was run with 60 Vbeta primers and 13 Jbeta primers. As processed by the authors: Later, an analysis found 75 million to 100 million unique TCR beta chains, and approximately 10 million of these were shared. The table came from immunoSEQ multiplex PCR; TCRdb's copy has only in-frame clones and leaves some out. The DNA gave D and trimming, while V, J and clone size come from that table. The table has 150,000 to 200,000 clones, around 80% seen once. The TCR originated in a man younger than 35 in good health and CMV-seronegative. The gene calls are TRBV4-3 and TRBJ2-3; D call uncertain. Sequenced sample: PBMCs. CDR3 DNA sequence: TGCGCCAGCAGCCAAGGGGCTGGCGCCCCTGGATCTCAAAATACGCAGTATTTT. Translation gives CASSQGAGAPGSQNTQYF.